This T cell receptor (beta chain) was captured by sequencing in a study of blood T cell repertoires in COVID-19. The protocol was immunoSEQ multiplex PCR, while the TCRdb copy is restricted to in-frame clones and leaves out a portion. The sample consists of approximately 180,000 clones, roughly 81% of them appearing once. This clone has more than one count but fewer than ten. The CDR3 extends over 17 amino acids. Trimming removed 0 bases at V and 5 bases at J, with 19 bases between. The germline CDR1 and CDR2 sequences are LGHNT and FRNRAP. Seattle patients were enrolled while actively infected and followed longitudinally.

Sequenced: peripheral blood. The TCR originated in a woman aged 80 or over with COVID-19, enrolled during active disease. The chain uses TRBV12-5 and TRBJ1-1; weak D call: TRBD1 (6 bases). CDR3 protein: CASGLVPDRPRRTEAFF. Here the CDR3 DNA reads TGTGCTAGTGGTTTGGTACCCGACAGGCCAAGACGAACTGAAGCTTTCTTT.